This T cell receptor beta chain derives from a study of cytomegalovirus exposure and HLA in healthy donors. As for the study in general: The approximately 120 validation repertoires were reported in a later analysis to have been generated on the same platform as the approximately 700 first-cohort repertoires.

This clone was seen a few times. Its specificity is not known. The repertoire was sequenced with immunoSEQ multiplex PCR; TCRdb's copy has only in-frame clones and lacks some. The repertoire holds 150,000 to 200,000 clones, with about 85% as singletons. Study results and caveats: Associated with cytomegalovirus, according to the listing, were 150 to 200 TCR beta chains. Three CMV-associated chains proved CMV antigen-specific in vitro.

The CDR3 runs to 20 residues. The sample comprised PBMCs. The source of this sequence is a man aged 25-45 years in good health and CMV-seropositive. The chain carries TRBV12-2 and TRBJ1-6; TRBD1, the table's D call, lacks a check against the DNA. TRBV12-2 is listed as a pseudogene. The CDR3 sequence: CASRLADRAVVRSYNSPLHF. DNA for the CDR3: TGTGCAAGTCGCTTAGCCGACAGGGCGGTTGTTCGATCCTATAATTCACCCCTCCACTTT.